This T cell receptor beta chain was captured by sequencing in a study of human T cells and chemical hapten exposure. It was unfractionated whole blood from which total RNA was extracted. The CDR3 loop spans 14 amino acids. V lost 1 base and J lost 0, with 7 bases in between. Germline V CDR1 and CDR2: SGDLS, YYNGEE. Study-wide results and limits: Sensitization with DPC brought no change to TCRs above 1 in 1000 in frequency.

TCRdb passed the 5' RACE reads through MiXCR, listing each CDR3 protein once. Of more than 140,000 distinct CDR3 sequences detected, 4.1% appear once; the ten largest clones hold more than 1.2%. This clonotype was seen repeatedly, ten times or more. Its specificity is unknown. The origin of this receptor is a female donor in good health. V usage is TRBV9 and J usage is TRBJ1-2; no clear D. Here the CDR3 DNA reads TGTGCCAGCAGCGTATGGGAGTCTAACTATGGCTACACCTTC. Translation gives CASSVWESNYGYTF.